This is a list of T cell receptor beta chains from one sample in a study of identical twins. TCRdb re-derived calls from the 5' RACE reads in MiXCR, one entry per CDR3 protein. The table includes about 530,000 distinct CDR3 sequences, around 22% detected once. These data were also filed under a second study, of yellow fever vaccine responses in identical twins.

Sequencing was carried out using CD4+ T cells sorted from blood. Receptors were obtained from a young woman in good health. Each CDR3 is given with its conserved first and last residue. Fields, in order: V gene, CDR3 protein.

V gene: TRBV7-9
CDR3 protein: CASSHLVGNEQYF

V gene: TRBV11-1
CDR3 protein: CASSFSPTGSPPSSYNEQFF

V gene: TRBV6-5
CDR3 protein: CASSYGLPPEQFF

V gene: TRBV6-5
CDR3 protein: CASSYVAASYNEQFF

V gene: TRBV7-2
CDR3 protein: CASSLGRYGRGELFF

V gene: TRBV12-3/TRBV12-4
CDR3 protein: CASSLQSSYEQYF

V gene: TRBV12-3/TRBV12-4
CDR3 protein: CASSPVRALGGYTF

V gene: TRBV12-3/TRBV12-4
CDR3 protein: CASIRGTGNTIYF

V gene: TRBV11-2
CDR3 protein: CASSQTGGTHSSTDTQYF

V gene: TRBV12-3/TRBV12-4
CDR3 protein: CASSLNRNQPQHF

V gene: TRBV14
CDR3 protein: CASRQDSTSGRQYF

V gene: TRBV6-4
CDR3 protein: CASSDSLGLSYNEQFF

V gene: TRBV20-1
CDR3 protein: CSAAGLADYNEQFF

V gene: TRBV5-1
CDR3 protein: CASSLALGGSVNEQFF

V gene: TRBV18
CDR3 protein: CASSPPSGGYNEQFF

V gene: TRBV20-1
CDR3 protein: CSAPTSGSGNEQFF

V gene: TRBV2
CDR3 protein: CASSGQGYTDTQYF

V gene: TRBV3-1
CDR3 protein: CASSQAPMGTVLHYEQFF

V gene: TRBV5-5
CDR3 protein: CASSLRGRAPTGELFF

V gene: TRBV20-1
CDR3 protein: CSAQRQGSLSNSPLHF

V gene: TRBV5-1
CDR3 protein: CASSLEAGTDTQYF

V gene: TRBV6-1
CDR3 protein: CASSALGGAGYGYTF

V gene: TRBV5-1
CDR3 protein: CASSLTGSGGQNTGELFF

V gene: TRBV12-3/TRBV12-4
CDR3 protein: CASSSRSGSYNEQFF

V gene: TRBV12-3/TRBV12-4
CDR3 protein: CATGVSQETQYF

V gene: TRBV29-1
CDR3 protein: CSAGPNTGELFF

V gene: TRBV10-3
CDR3 protein: CAIRPTGTSGGHSYNEQFF

V gene: TRBV12-3/TRBV12-4
CDR3 protein: CASSLAGKQPQHF

V gene: TRBV28
CDR3 protein: CASSFSSGGLLVEDGYTF

V gene: TRBV11-2
CDR3 protein: CASSPSKGLAGGPGGELFF

V gene: TRBV6-2/TRBV6-3
CDR3 protein: CASSYPTGPNTGELFF

V gene: TRBV7-8
CDR3 protein: CASSLVGTGYTDTQYF

V gene: TRBV24-1
CDR3 protein: CATSDGPLDTQYF

V gene: TRBV12-3/TRBV12-4
CDR3 protein: CASSLRTEYGYTF

V gene: TRBV5-6
CDR3 protein: CASSLAVAGNPYEQYF

V gene: TRBV6-1
CDR3 protein: CASSPQLAGGRADTQYF

V gene: TRBV20-1
CDR3 protein: CSVAGTSGKNEQFF

V gene: TRBV7-9
CDR3 protein: CASSWTSGGASTDTQYF